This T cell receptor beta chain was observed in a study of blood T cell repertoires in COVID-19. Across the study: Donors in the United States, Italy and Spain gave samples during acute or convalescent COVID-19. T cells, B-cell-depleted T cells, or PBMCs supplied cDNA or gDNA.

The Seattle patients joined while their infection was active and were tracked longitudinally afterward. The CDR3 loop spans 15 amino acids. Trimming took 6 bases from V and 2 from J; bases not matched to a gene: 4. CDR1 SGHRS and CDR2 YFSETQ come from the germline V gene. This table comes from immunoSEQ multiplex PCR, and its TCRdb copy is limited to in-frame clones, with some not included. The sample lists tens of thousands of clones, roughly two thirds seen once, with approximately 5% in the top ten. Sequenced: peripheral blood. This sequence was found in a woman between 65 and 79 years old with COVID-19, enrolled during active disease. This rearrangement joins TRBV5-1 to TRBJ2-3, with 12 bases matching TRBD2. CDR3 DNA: TGCGCCAGCACCCCTAGCGGGAGGGTCACAGATACGCAGTATTTT. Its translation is CASTPSGRVTDTQYF.